The 14 T cell receptor beta chains below come from one sample, sequenced in a study of blood T cell repertoires in COVID-19. Profiled with immunoSEQ multiplex PCR; TCRdb holds only in-frame clones, not every one. Among approximately 16,000 clones listed, around 88% were seen once. The sample taken for sequencing was peripheral blood. All receptors derive from a human donor in a cohort sampled during active COVID-19.

This chain joins TRBV25-1 and TRBJ2-3; 7 nucleotides line up with TRBD2. Unmatched junction bases numbered 9, after V lost 5 bases and J lost 4 bases. Germline CDR1 and CDR2: MGHDK and SYGVNS. The CDR3 runs 15 residues. This CDR3 is CASSPGTIFPDTQYF. The CDR3 bases are TGTGCCAGCAGTCCAGGGACTATCTTTCCAGATACGCAGTATTTT.

The CDR3 DNA reads TGCGCCAGCAGCCCTACTAGGGGGCTCTACGAGCAGTACTTC. As protein: CASSPTRGLYEQYF. The chain employs TRBV5-1 and TRBJ2-7, with TRBD1 matching 7 bases. J lost 3 bases, V lost 4 bases, and 7 bases had no gene match. Germline V gives CDR1 SGHRS, CDR2 YFSETQ. The CDR3 loop spans 14 amino acids.

In the case of this clone: The CDR3 does not close with the conserved phenylalanine or tryptophan, likely indicating a read error. Because the CDR3's place on the DNA is in doubt, the DNA is left out and the CDR3 is given as listed by TCRdb. J is TRBJ2-7 and V is TRBV5-4; the D call of TRBD2 is as the table states it, not checked on the DNA. Per germline, CDR1 SGHNT and CDR2 YYREEE (reference sequence). Inclusive of both ends, the CDR3 amounts to 10 amino acids. The CDR3: CASTPRSGFG.

Notes on this clone: The junction departs from germline at one end; a sequencing error may be responsible. The chain recombines TRBV5-6 with TRBJ1-5, with TRBD1 matching over 7 bases. This CDR3 has 15 amino acids. Germline CDR1 is SGHDT and CDR2 is YYEEEE. The CDR3 protein is CASSLYNRGNQSQHF. CDR3 sequence (DNA): TGTGCCAGCAGCCTATACAACAGGGGTAATCAGTCCCAGCATTTT.

This chain links TRBV2 with TRBJ1-4, with D possibly matching TRBD1 (6 bases). The germline V and J ends were trimmed by 6 bases and 6 bases, with 14 bases remaining between them. The CDR3 is 14 residues long. Germline values: CDR1 SNHLY, CDR2 FYNNEI. CDR3 sequence: CASSKSGDHEKLFF. CDR3 in DNA: TGTGCCAGCAGCAAGTCAGGGGACCATGAAAAACTGTTTTTT.

This chain connects TRBV30 to TRBJ2-7; tentative D call: TRBD2 (5 bases). Trimming cost V 4 bases and J 4 bases, with 17 bases left between them. This CDR3 has 14 residues. Per germline, CDR1 GTSNPN and CDR2 SVGIG (reference sequence). This CDR3 is CAWNPPGTEYEQYF. The CDR3 region has the DNA TGTGCCTGGAATCCCCCGGGAACCGAATACGAGCAGTACTTC.

The J gene is TRBJ2-7, the V gene TRBV7-3; weak D call: TRBD2 (6 bases). The V and J ends lost 5 bases and 3 bases respectively, with 17 bases between them. Looked up from germline, CDR1 is SGHTA and CDR2 is FQGTGA. The CDR3 has 15 amino acids. CDR3 sequence (DNA): TGTGCCAGCAGCCCTCACGGGGGTTTAGTCTACGAGCAGTACTTC. It is translated as CASSPHGGLVYEQYF. The entire variable domain, with the rest obtained from reference TRBV7-3 and TRBJ2-7, is as follows: GAGVSQTPSNKVTEKGKYVELRCDPISGHTALYWYRQSLGQGPEFLIYFQGTGAADDSGLPNDRFFAVRPEGSVSTLKIQRTERGDSAVYLCASSPHGGLVYEQYFGPGTRLTVT.

This clone was picked up one time. The chain carries TRBV4-1 and TRBJ1-2; the D gene is possibly TRBD1 (5 bases). The V end lost 3 bases, the J end lost 3 bases, and 8 bases lay between the germline ends. Germline CDR1 reads MGHRA; CDR2 reads YSYEKL. This CDR3 has 13 residues. The CDR3 bases are TGCGCCAGCAGCCACGGCAGGGACTATGGCTACACCTTC. This sequence encodes CASSHGRDYGYTF.

The chain is built from TRBV19 and TRBJ1-5; tentatively, D is TRBD1 (5 bases). Germline values: CDR1 LNHDA, CDR2 SQIVND (reference sequence). The CDR3 totals 13 residues. V lost 2 bases to trimming and J lost 7 bases, with 9 bases between them. CDR3 nucleotides: TGTGCCAGTAGTATACAGGGTCGACAGCCCCAGCATTTT. This encodes CASSIQGRQPQHF.

The chain carries TRBV10-3 and TRBJ2-3, with 11 positions matching TRBD2. CDR3 length: 14 residues. CDR1 is ENHRY, CDR2 SYGVKD, per germline. V was pared by 8 bases and J by 1 base, with 2 bases of the junction left unmatched. The CDR3: CAISLAGGTDTQYF. CDR3 DNA: TGTGCCATCTCACTAGCGGGGGGCACAGATACGCAGTATTTT.

V and J are TRBV28 and TRBJ2-5; TRBD2 agrees at 8 bases. Germline V gene sequence: CDR1 MDHEN, CDR2 SYDVKM. The CDR3 covers 13 residues. J was trimmed by 4 bases and V by 7 bases; bases with no gene match: 5. This CDR3 is CASILAGGETQYF. DNA of the CDR3: TGTGCCAGCATCCTGGCGGGGGGAGAGACCCAGTACTTC.

The chain uses TRBV19 and TRBJ2-5; weak D call: TRBD2 (7 bases). The V gene's germline CDR1 is LNHDA and CDR2 SQIVND (reference sequence). V shed 5 bases and J shed 4 bases, with 20 bases lying between them. The CDR3 length is 16 residues. CDR3 amino acids: CASSEPRGGARETQYF. In nucleotides, the CDR3 is TGTGCCAGTAGTGAACCTAGGGGGGGGGCCAGAGAGACCCAGTACTTC.

The chain is built from TRBV6-5 and TRBJ1-2, with 8 bases fitting TRBD1. The germline CDR1 and CDR2 sequences are MNHEY and SVGAGI. V was clipped by 6 bases and J by 5 bases; unmatched bases: 8. The CDR3 sequence is 14 residues long. CDR3 residues: CASSRDRRNYGYTF. The CDR3 DNA sequence: TGTGCCAGCAGCCGGGACAGGCGAAATTATGGCTACACCTTC.

This sequence joins TRBV7-2 and TRBJ1-1, with D maybe TRBD1 (5 bases). Germline CDR1 reads SGHTA; CDR2 reads FQGNSA. The CDR3 totals 15 residues. Trimming stripped 7 bases from V and 4 bases from J, with 19 bases between. The CDR3 spells CASTRPLGGSTEAFF. CDR3 in DNA: TGTGCCAGCACCCGGCCCTTGGGGGGTAGCACTGAAGCTTTCTTT.